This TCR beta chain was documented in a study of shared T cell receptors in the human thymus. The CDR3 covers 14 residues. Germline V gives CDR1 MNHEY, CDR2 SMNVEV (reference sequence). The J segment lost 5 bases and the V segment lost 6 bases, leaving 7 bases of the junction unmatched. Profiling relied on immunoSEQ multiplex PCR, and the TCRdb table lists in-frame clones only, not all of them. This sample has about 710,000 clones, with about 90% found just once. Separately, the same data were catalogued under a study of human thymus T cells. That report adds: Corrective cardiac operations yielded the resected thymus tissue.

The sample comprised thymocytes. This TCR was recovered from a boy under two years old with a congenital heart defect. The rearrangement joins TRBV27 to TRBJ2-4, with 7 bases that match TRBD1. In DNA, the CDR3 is TGTGCCAGCAGCCCTCCCGACAGGGAAAACATTCAGTACTTC. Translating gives CASSPPDRENIQYF.